The 25 T cell receptor beta chains given below trace back to one sample, sequenced in a study of blood T cell repertoires in COVID-19. The data were produced by immunoSEQ multiplex PCR, yet TCRdb's version contains in-frame clones alone and is incomplete. The sample contains approximately 120,000 clones, approximately 83% of which appear only once. The sample comprised peripheral blood. The receptors originated from a woman between 50 and 59 years old who had recovered from COVID-19.

The rearrangement uses TRBV11-1 and TRBJ2-5; 7 positions match TRBD1. This CDR3 contains 14 residues. The junction had 8 bases not matched to a gene; V was cut back by 8 bases and J by 2 bases. Germline V gene sequence: CDR1 SGHAT, CDR2 FQDESV (reference sequence). CDR3 DNA sequence: TGTGCCAGCTCCCGGGACAGACAACAAGAGACCCAGTACTTC. Its protein is CASSRDRQQETQYF.

The chain joins TRBV27 to TRBJ1-2; D may be TRBD1 (6 bases). CDR1 MNHEY and CDR2 SMNVEV come from the germline V gene (reference sequence). V was cut by 5 bases and J by 8 bases, with 18 bases left in between. The CDR3 extends over 14 amino acids. The DNA for the CDR3 is TGTGCCAGCAGTGATGGTCCAGGGGCCTTCGGCTACACCTTC. As protein: CASSDGPGAFGYTF.

This chain uses TRBV4-3 with TRBJ2-3; D is undetermined. In germline, CDR1 is LGHNA, CDR2 YSLEER. The CDR3 sequence is 13 residues long. Trimming cost V 0 bases and J 6 bases, with 7 bases left between them. The CDR3 region is CASSQEYSDTQYF. CDR3 in DNA: TGCGCCAGCAGCCAAGAATATTCGGATACGCAGTATTTT.

This clone was recorded many times. The V and J genes are TRBV18 and TRBJ1-2; possibly TRBD1 for D (5 bases). The germline gives CDR1 KGHSH, CDR2 LQKENI. There are 13 residues in the CDR3. V lost 5 bases, J lost 4 bases, and 11 bases lay in between. CDR3 in amino acids: CASSGTNSYGYTF. CDR3 nucleotide sequence: TGTGCCAGCTCAGGGACTAATAGCTATGGCTACACCTTC.

The chain combines TRBV27 with TRBJ2-3, with unresolved D. CDR1 and CDR2 from the germline V gene are MNHEY and SMNVEV (reference sequence). V shed 1 base and J shed 2 bases, with 10 bases lying between them. The CDR3 consists of 15 residues. This CDR3 reads CASSLWPYTTDTQYF. The CDR3 region has the DNA TGTGCCAGCAGTTTATGGCCTTATACCACAGATACGCAGTATTTT.

The chain has TRBV30 and TRBJ1-2; 7 nucleotides match TRBD1. The V gene end was trimmed by 8 bases and the J gene end by 4 bases; junction bases not matched to a gene: 4. CDR3 length equals 11 residues. The germline V gene encodes CDR1 GTSNPN and CDR2 SVGIG (reference sequence). The CDR3 reads CARDRVYGYTF. The CDR3 DNA follows: TGTGCCAGGGACAGAGTCTATGGCTACACCTTC.

The chain couples TRBV7-9 to TRBJ1-6; TRBD1 agrees at 7 bases. The CDR3 is 16 amino acids. The germline V gene encodes CDR1 SEHNR and CDR2 FQNEAQ (reference sequence). With V trimmed by 0 bases and J by 4 bases, 3 bases remained unmatched. CDR3 region: CASSLATQGYNSPLHF. The CDR3 bases are TGTGCCAGCAGCTTAGCGACACAGGGGTATAATTCACCCCTCCACTTT.

The chain combines TRBV7-8 with TRBJ2-2; D is possibly TRBD2 (6 bases). The CDR3 covers 13 residues. Germline V gene lookup returns CDR1 SGHVS and CDR2 FQNEAQ. The V and J ends lost 0 bases and 8 bases respectively, with 7 bases between them. CDR3 amino acids: CASSLAGRGELFF. CDR3 coding DNA: TGTGCCAGCAGCTTAGCGGGGAGGGGGGAGCTGTTTTTT.

The chain combines TRBV6-5 with TRBJ1-4, with 8 bases matching TRBD1. Germline CDR1 is MNHEY and CDR2 is SVGAGI. Unmatched junction bases numbered 7, after V lost 5 bases and J lost 8 bases. This CDR3 comprises 14 residues. CDR3 in amino acids: CASSKDRVREKLFF. The CDR3 DNA reads as TGTGCCAGCAGTAAGGACAGGGTACGGGAAAAACTGTTTTTT.

The chain couples TRBV6-2 or TRBV6-3 to TRBJ2-5; 14 bases are a match to TRBD2. Germline CDR1 reads MNHEY; CDR2 reads SVGEGT. The J segment lost 6 bases and the V segment lost 2 bases, leaving 11 bases of the junction unmatched. The CDR3 length is 18 residues. The CDR3 here is CASSYPRGLAGESKTQYF. The CDR3, as DNA: TGTGCCAGCAGTTACCCCCGGGGACTAGCGGGAGAGTCTAAGACCCAGTACTTC.

This clone was found once. CDR3 in DNA: TGTGCCTGGAGTGTAAGGCGGGGGGGCGTCACAGATACGCAGTATTTT. Translating gives CAWSVRRGGVTDTQYF. V is TRBV30 and J is TRBJ2-3; 9 positions agree with TRBD2. The CDR3 sequence is 16 residues long. The junction had 6 bases not matched to a gene; V was cut back by 0 bases and J by 2 bases. Germline CDR1 is GTSNPN and CDR2 is SVGIG (reference sequence). Looking up the rest from reference TRBV30 and TRBJ2-3 gives the full variable domain: SQTIHQWPATLVQPVGSPLSLECTVEGTSNPNLYWYRQAAGRGLQLLFYSVGIGQISSEVPQNLSASRPQDRQFILSSKKLLLSDSGFYLCAWSVRRGGVTDTQYFGPGTRLTVL.

The gene calls are TRBV12-3 or TRBV12-4 and TRBJ2-5, with 8 positions matching TRBD1. V trimming: 10 bases; J trimming: 2 bases; junction bases outside the gene matches: 6. The CDR3 sequence is 13 residues long. The CDR3, as DNA: TGTGCCACGTCCGGACAGGGACAAGAGACCCAGTACTTC. This encodes CATSGQGQETQYF.

In its sample, this clone was seen once. The chain employs TRBV20-1 and TRBJ2-7; 7 bases fit TRBD2. V lost 3 bases, J lost 4 bases, and 6 bases stayed unmatched. Per the germline V gene, CDR1 is DFQATT and CDR2 is SNEGSKA (reference sequence). The CDR3 contains 13 residues. The CDR3 coding sequence is TGCAGTGCTAGTACTAGCGACTTTTACGAGCAGTACTTC. Translated: CSASTSDFYEQYF.

The rearrangement links TRBV28 to TRBJ1-2; D unclear. The CDR3 runs 13 residues. Trimming stripped 4 bases from V and 3 bases from J, with 9 bases between. Per germline, CDR1 MDHEN and CDR2 SYDVKM. The CDR3 loop reads CASSYNRDYGYTF. In nucleotides, the CDR3 is TGTGCCAGCAGTTATAACCGGGACTATGGCTACACCTTC.

The chain uses TRBV28 and TRBJ2-2, with 9 bases aligning to TRBD1. CDR3 length: 16 residues. V lost 3 bases to trimming and J lost 1 base; unmatched junction nucleotides: 3. Germline V gene data show CDR1 as MDHEN and CDR2 as SYDVKM. The CDR3 coding sequence is TGTGCCAGCAGTTTGACGGGACAGGGGAACACCGGGGAGCTGTTTTTT. This encodes CASSLTGQGNTGELFF. Drawing the rest from reference TRBV28 and TRBJ2-2, the complete variable domain is DVKVTQSSRYLVKRTGEKVFLECVQDMDHENMFWYRQDPGLGLRLIYFSYDVKMKEKGDIPEGYSVSREKKERFSLILESASTNQTSMYLCASSLTGQGNTGELFFGEGSRLTVL.

The chain couples TRBV24-1 to TRBJ2-3; 7 positions agree with TRBD2. V shed 3 bases and J 1 base; nucleotides not matched to a gene: 3. CDR1 KGHDR and CDR2 SFDVKD come from the germline V gene. CDR3 size: 15 residues. CDR3: CATSDAGAGTDTQYF. DNA of the CDR3: TGTGCCACCAGTGATGCGGGAGCGGGCACAGATACGCAGTATTTT.

This chain's CDR3 is CATSDPRHDTGELFF. The CDR3 region has the DNA TGTGCCACCAGTGATCCCCGACACGACACCGGGGAGCTGTTTTTT. The genes are TRBV24-1 and TRBJ2-2; no reliable D call. The CDR3 is 15 residues long. CDR1 and CDR2 (germline): KGHDR, SFDVKD. Trimming took off 3 bases at V and 3 bases at J, with 10 bases between the two ends.

The V call is TRBV6-2 or TRBV6-3, the J call TRBJ1-5; 8 positions match TRBD1. The germline gives CDR1 MNHEY, CDR2 SVGEGT. The CDR3 covers 16 residues. The V gene end was trimmed by 2 bases and the J gene end by 7 bases; junction bases not matched to a gene: 10. The CDR3 nucleotides read TGTGCCAGCAGTTACCGGCAGGGGGCGAGGAACCAGCCCCAGCATTTT. Its translation is CASSYRQGARNQPQHF.

The J gene is TRBJ1-1, the V gene TRBV7-3, with a possible D match to TRBD1 (6 bases). The germline V and J ends were trimmed by 5 bases and 5 bases, with 12 bases remaining between them. This CDR3 spans 13 amino acids. The germline V gene encodes CDR1 SGHTA and CDR2 FQGTGA. CDR3 nucleotides: TGTGCCAGCAGCGCCTTACAGGGAACTGAAGCTTTCTTT. Its translation is CASSALQGTEAFF. Supplemented by reference TRBV7-3 and TRBJ1-1, the full variable domain reads GAGVSQTPSNKVTEKGKYVELRCDPISGHTALYWYRQSLGQGPEFLIYFQGTGAADDSGLPNDRFFAVRPEGSVSTLKIQRTERGDSAVYLCASSALQGTEAFFGQGTRLTVV.

This clone has just a few counts. Distinct nucleotide sequences in the sample also encode this CDR3. The rearrangement links TRBV7-2 to TRBJ2-3; possibly TRBD2 for D (5 bases). Germline CDR1 reads SGHTA; CDR2 reads FQGNSA. CDR3 size: 15 residues. V lost 1 base and J 4 bases, leaving 12 bases between the germline ends. The CDR3 DNA reads as TGTGCCAGCAGCTTAGTGGCGGGCCGTCCAGATACGCAGTATTTT. Protein: CASSLVAGRPDTQYF.

This sequence joins TRBV6-2 or TRBV6-3 and TRBJ2-5, with 12 positions matching TRBD2. The CDR3 is 14 residues long. With 4 bases clipped from V and 4 bases from J, the junction kept 1 base outside the gene matches. Germline lookup yields CDR1 MNHEY and CDR2 SVGEGT. DNA of the CDR3: TGTGCCAGCAGTTGGGGACTAGCGGGAGAGACCCAGTACTTC. Residues: CASSWGLAGETQYF.

The CDR3 nucleotides read TGTGCCAGCAGCTTGGGTGGAGCCAGATACGAGCAGTACTTC. It encodes CASSLGGARYEQYF. V and J are TRBV13 and TRBJ2-7; D gene ambiguous. Trimming shortened V by 3 bases and J by 4 bases, and 13 bases separated the two germline ends. The CDR3 spans 14 residues. CDR1 is PRHDT and CDR2 is FYEKMQ in the germline V gene (reference sequence).

The chain employs TRBV9 and TRBJ2-3, with TRBD2 matching 7 bases. V lost 4 bases, J lost 2 bases, and 7 bases stayed unmatched. This CDR3 comprises 15 residues. Germline lookup yields CDR1 SGDLS and CDR2 YYNGEE. CDR3 nucleotide sequence: TGTGCCAGCAGCTTTCGGGACTATCTCACAGATACGCAGTATTTT. It encodes CASSFRDYLTDTQYF.

The chain recombines TRBV4-3 with TRBJ1-6; D gene ambiguous. Per the germline V gene, CDR1 is LGHNA and CDR2 is YSLEER. CDR3 size: 14 residues. Between the trimmed V and J ends, which lost 1 base and 9 bases, there was a span of 10 bases. Here the CDR3 reads CASSQGSGASPLHF. As DNA, the CDR3 is TGCGCCAGCAGCCAAGGAAGTGGAGCTTCACCCCTCCACTTT.

The gene calls are TRBV18 and TRBJ1-2; no clear D gene. The V end was cut by 1 base, the J end by 2 bases, with 8 bases between. The CDR3 consists of 14 residues. Germline lookup yields CDR1 KGHSH and CDR2 LQKENI. The CDR3 nucleotides read TGTGCCAGCTCACCACTCCCCAGAAACTATGGCTACACCTTC. Protein sequence: CASSPLPRNYGYTF.